The rows below give T cell receptor beta chains drawn from one sample of a study of T cell repertoires in cytomegalovirus infection. TCRdb analysed the reads with MiXCR anew, one entry per CDR3 protein. The table includes hundreds of thousands of distinct CDR3 sequences, around 30% detected once. These TCRs' antigens remain unknown. The specimen was cultured CD8+ T cells from PBMCs, collected from culture after CMV antigen stimulation. These receptors were obtained from a human donor in good health (CMV status not recorded). Some clones in this sample may be carry-over from other donors' samples. Each CDR3 is given with its conserved first and last residue. A D gene is named only where the DNA matches it firmly. Only some rows state a clone size, as once, few, many or a class for expanded clones.

abundance	j_gene	d_gene	v_gene	CDR3aa	CDR3nt
once	TRBJ2-1	TRBD2	TRBV5-1	CASSLGLAGPTYNEQFF	TGCGCCAGCAGCTTGGGACTAGCGGGGCCAACCTACAATGAGCAGTTCTTC
NA	TRBJ1-1	TRBD1	TRBV6-6	CASSYSHLDWTGTNTEAFF	TGTGCCAGCAGTTACTCCCACCTCGACTGGACAGGAACGAACACTGAAGCTTTCTTT
NA	TRBJ2-1	TRBD1	TRBV7-6	CASSNLDRVDEQFF	TGTGCCAGCAGCAACCTCGACAGGGTGGATGAGCAGTTCTTC
many	TRBJ2-2	TRBD1	TRBV19	CASSVNRGTGELFF	TGTGCCAGTAGTGTCAACAGGGGGACCGGGGAGCTGTTTTTT
few	TRBJ2-7	TRBD1	TRBV7-6	CASSPSERGPYEQYF	TGTGCCAGCAGCCCCTCAGAGAGGGGGCCCTACGAGCAGTACTTC
NA	TRBJ1-1	NA	TRBV12-3/TRBV12-4	CASEDDTNTEAFF	TGTGCCAGCGAGGACGACACGAACACTGAAGCTTTCTTT
NA	TRBJ2-3	NA	TRBV2	CASDEGHTDTQYF	TGTGCCAGCGACGAAGGGCACACAGATACGCAGTATTTT
NA	TRBJ1-5	TRBD1	TRBV27	CASKPQGTVQPQHF	TGTGCCAGCAAGCCACAGGGGACGGTTCAGCCCCAGCATTTT
NA	TRBJ1-5	NA	TRBV12-3/TRBV12-4	CANSFLNREGNGNQPQHF	TGTGCCAACAGTTTCCTGAACAGGGAGGGGAACGGCAATCAGCCCCAGCATTTT
many	TRBJ2-2	NA	TRBV7-2	CASSPWGGELFF	TGTGCCAGCAGCCCGTGGGGCGGGGAGCTGTTTTTT
NA	TRBJ2-7	TRBD2	TRBV6-5	CASRPTSGGPGEQYF	TGTGCCAGCAGGCCCACTAGCGGGGGGCCGGGAGAGCAGTACTTC
NA	TRBJ1-1	NA	TRBV5-1	CASSLAISYENTEAFF	TGCGCCAGCAGCTTGGCCATTTCCTACGAGAACACTGAAGCTTTCTTT
NA	TRBJ2-5	NA	TRBV12-3/TRBV12-4	CASSPYAGSQETQYF	TGTGCCAGCAGTCCCTATGCGGGGTCCCAGGAGACCCAGTACTTC
once	TRBJ2-2	TRBD1	TRBV13	CASSSDEGARTGELFF	TGTGCCAGCAGCTCCGATGAGGGGGCCCGAACCGGGGAGCTGTTTTTT
few	TRBJ2-6	TRBD1	TRBV19	CASSIVRTGAVGANVLTF	TGTGCCAGTAGTATAGTTAGGACAGGGGCAGTTGGGGCCAACGTCCTGACTTTC
NA	TRBJ2-6	NA	TRBV19	CASSAGTPLANVLTF	TGTGCCAGTAGTGCCGGGACCCCGCTGGCCAACGTCCTGACTTTC
NA	TRBJ1-2	NA	TRBV19	CASSWTVEGSYGYTF	TGTGCCAGTAGTTGGACCGTGGAAGGGAGCTATGGCTACACCTTC
many	TRBJ1-5	TRBD1	TRBV6-1	CASSGDSWPNQPQHF	TGTGCCAGCAGTGGGGACAGTTGGCCAAATCAGCCCCAGCATTTT
few	TRBJ1-5	TRBD1	TRBV5-5	CASSMDRGSNQPQHF	TGTGCCAGCAGCATGGACAGGGGGAGCAATCAGCCCCAGCATTTT
NA	TRBJ2-3	NA	TRBV10-2	CASRESRGPVTDTQYF	TGCGCCAGCAGGGAGTCCAGGGGCCCCGTGACAGATACGCAGTATTTT
few	TRBJ2-2	NA	TRBV11-2	CASSLEWPRWTGELFF	TGTGCCAGCAGCTTAGAATGGCCACGGTGGACCGGGGAGCTGTTTTTT
NA	TRBJ1-4	TRBD1	TRBV29-1	CSVVLSGQGRGTNEKLFF	TGCAGCGTCGTACTATCCGGACAGGGAAGGGGAACTAATGAAAAACTGTTTTTT
many	TRBJ2-1	NA	TRBV7-8	CASSPNGADWLRIEQFF	TGTGCCAGCAGCCCAAACGGGGCAGATTGGTTACGAATTGAGCAGTTCTTC
many	TRBJ2-2	NA	TRBV28	CASRRGELFF	TGTGCCAGCAGGAGGGGGGAGCTGTTTTTT
few	TRBJ1-5	TRBD1	TRBV12-3/TRBV12-4	CASSLLGQGKSNQPQHF	TGTGCCAGCAGCCTCCTCGGACAGGGTAAAAGCAATCAGCCCCAGCATTTT
few	TRBJ2-1	NA	TRBV3-1	CASSQGSDEQFF	TGTGCCAGCAGCCAAGGTTCCGATGAGCAGTTCTTC
NA	TRBJ2-1	TRBD2	TRBV6-1	CASSEWGGGLYNEQFF	TGTGCCAGCAGTGAATGGGGCGGGGGACTTTACAATGAGCAGTTCTTC
many	TRBJ1-2	NA	TRBV12-3/TRBV12-4	CASSSTGPYTF	TGTGCCAGCAGTTCTACAGGGCCCTACACCTTC
NA	TRBJ2-1	NA	TRBV12-3/TRBV12-4	CASRERGQGAYNEQFF	TGTGCCAGCAGGGAACGGGGGCAGGGGGCCTACAATGAGCAGTTCTTC
NA	TRBJ2-7	NA	TRBV6-1	CASSEYRLASYEQYF	TGTGCCAGCAGTGAATACCGACTGGCCTCCTACGAGCAGTACTTC